Here is one TCR beta chain with its context. The target antigen is unknown. Per the authors' pipeline: Junction-only sequences without quality scores came from ImmunoSEQ, so filtering differed. Repertoires were generated with immunoSEQ multiplex PCR, while TCRdb's copy carries only in-frame clones and drops some. V and J calls and clone size are given by that table; D and trimming were obtained from the DNA. The sample lists under 1,900,000 clones, about 98.5% occurring once. It was into CD45RA+ naive and CD45RA-negative memory subsets that the CD4+ cells were split. This specimen comes from a study of shared clonotypes between healthy human individuals. V gave up 6 bases and J gave up 0 bases; unmatched junction bases: 2. The germline V gene has CDR1 MNHEY and CDR2 SVGAGI. The CDR3 is made up of 13 amino acids. Study conclusions and caveats: Shared clonotypes: 4.5% to 5% naive CD4, roughly 4% naive CD8, 2% to 2.5% memory CD4, more than 0.3% memory CD8.

This sequence was found in a young man in good health. The source material was naive CD4+ T cells sorted from blood. Subset noted: CD45RA+ positively selected. This chain joins TRBV6-5 and TRBJ2-7, with 7 positions matching TRBD2. The CDR3 coding sequence is TGTGCCAGCAGGGGAGGGACCTCCTACGAGCAGTACTTC. This gives the protein CASRGGTSYEQYF.